The rows below give T cell receptor beta chains drawn from one sample of a study of Ad26.COV2.S vaccination and SARS-CoV-2 variants. The repertoire was sequenced with immunoSEQ multiplex PCR; TCRdb's copy has only in-frame clones and lacks some. The table records roughly 680,000 clones, 80% to 90% of them present only once. The sample was peripheral blood, taken in a trial of Ad26.COV2.S vaccine versus placebo. These receptor sequences come from a person aged 18-60 years who received the Ad26.COV2.S COVID-19 vaccine or a placebo. Both conserved end residues are part of each CDR3. The D gene is left open where the match is weak. Where a row states a size, it is once, few, many or the class of an expanded clone; other rows omit it.

>TRBV18|TRBJ1-6|TRBD1|NA
TGTGCCAGCTCACCACCGACCGGACAGGGCGGTTCACCCCTCCACTTT
CASSPPTGQGGSPLHF
>TRBV10-3|TRBJ2-6|NA|NA
TGTGCCAGCTTTCAGGGTAGTGGGGCCAACGTCCTGACTTTC
CASFQGSGANVLTF
>TRBV7-9|TRBJ2-2|TRBD1|NA
TGTGCCAGCAGCCCTCTTAAGAGGGGGCTATCCACCGGGGAGCTGTTTTTT
CASSPLKRGLSTGELFF
>TRBV10-3|TRBJ1-1|NA|NA
TGTGCCATCAGTGAGTTCGATCCAGTCACTGAAGCTTTCTTT
CAISEFDPVTEAFF
>TRBV18|TRBJ2-1|NA|NA
TGTGCCAGCTCGTCGGGCGCAGGCCTCTCCTACAATGAGCAGTTCTTC
CASSSGAGLSYNEQFF
>TRBV30|TRBJ1-3|NA|NA
TGTGCCTGGAGTGTACCGCACAACACCATATATTTT
CAWSVPHNTIYF
>TRBV3-1/TRBV3-2|TRBJ2-1|TRBD2|NA
TGTGCCAGCAGGAAGCGGGAGTCCTACAATGAGCAGTTCTTC
CASRKRESYNEQFF
>TRBV19|TRBJ1-1|NA|NA
TGTGCCAGTAGTCGACCGGGGGGCACTGAAGCTTTCTTT
CASSRPGGTEAFF
>TRBV6-2/TRBV6-3|TRBJ2-3|TRBD2|NA
TGTGCCAGCAGTTCCGCACTAGCGGGGGGGGAAAATACGCAGTATTTT
CASSSALAGGENTQYF
>TRBV7-3|TRBJ2-6|NA|NA
TGTGCCAGCAGCTTAGGTGGGCGCAGCTCTGGGGCCAACGTCCTGACTTTC
CASSLGGRSSGANVLTF
>TRBV19|TRBJ2-4|TRBD2|NA
TGTGCCAGTAGGAGGGCGGGAGAGTTCATTCAGTACTTC
CASRRAGEFIQYF
>TRBV4-2|TRBJ2-7|TRBD2|NA
TGTGCCAGCAGCCAAAGAGCGGGAGTGGGGTACGAGCAGTACTTC
CASSQRAGVGYEQYF
>TRBV20-1|TRBJ2-7|TRBD1|NA
TGCAGTGCGAGTGGGATTCCGGGACAGACCCTACTGGAGCAGTACTTC
CSASGIPGQTLLEQYF
>TRBV6-5|TRBJ2-1|TRBD2|once
TGTGCCAGCAGTTACTCTCTCCCTAGCGGCTACAATGAGCAGTTCTTC
CASSYSLPSGYNEQFF
>TRBV3-1/TRBV3-2|TRBJ1-1|NA|NA
TGTGCCAGCAGCCAAGACAACTGGACTGAAGCTTTCTTT
CASSQDNWTEAFF
>TRBV27|TRBJ2-1|TRBD2|NA
TGTGCCAGCAAAAACCGACTAGCGTATACTGATAGCAATGAGCAGTTCTTC
CASKNRLAYTDSNEQFF
>TRBV7-9|TRBJ2-1|NA|NA
TGTGCCAGCAGCCATGCGGGACTTCCACCCAATGAGCAGTTCTTC
CASSHAGLPPNEQFF
>TRBV7-3|TRBJ2-2|NA|NA
TGTGCCAGCAGCCCCCGCTCCGGGGCCGGGGAGCTGTTTTTT
CASSPRSGAGELFF
>TRBV6-2/TRBV6-3|TRBJ2-7|NA|NA
TGTGCCAGCAGTACCCCCCCTACCTACGAGCAGTACTTC
CASSTPPTYEQYF
>TRBV5-1|TRBJ2-5|TRBD2|NA
TGCGCCAGCAGCTTGAGGGCTAGCGGGGGTTCAGAGACCCAGTACTTC
CASSLRASGGSETQYF
>TRBV24-1|TRBJ1-2|TRBD1|NA
TGTGCCACCAGTGATCACAGGGGTGGCTATGGCTACACCTTC
CATSDHRGGYGYTF
>TRBV19|TRBJ2-2|NA|NA
TGTGCCAGTAGTATAGATTCCCGGGTCAACACCGGGGAGCTGTTTTTT
CASSIDSRVNTGELFF
>TRBV10-1|TRBJ2-1|TRBD2|once
TGCGCCAGCAGCAGGACTAGCGGGAGTTTGAATGAGCAGTTCTTC
CASSRTSGSLNEQFF
>TRBV15|TRBJ1-3|NA|NA
TGTGCCACCAGCAGAGATTTTCAGCAGCAGCCCTATGGAAACACCATATATTTT
CATSRDFQQQPYGNTIYF
>TRBV7-2|TRBJ2-3|TRBD2|once
TGTGCCAGCAGCCATTCCGGGACTAGCGGGACCAGGGTAGATACGCAGTATTTT
CASSHSGTSGTRVDTQYF
>TRBV28|TRBJ2-7|NA|NA
TGTGCCAGCAGTAGCTTCTACGAGCAGTACTTC
CASSSFYEQYF
>TRBV7-9|TRBJ2-3|NA|once
TGTGCCAGCAGTTCTGCAGGGTCCCCCTCAGATACGCAGTATTTT
CASSSAGSPSDTQYF
>TRBV3-1/TRBV3-2|TRBJ2-2|NA|NA
TGTGCCAGCAGCCAAGTTATCACGGTCGGGAACCCCGGGGAGCTGTTTTTT
CASSQVITVGNPGELFF
>TRBV11-3|TRBJ2-1|TRBD2|NA
TGTGCCAGCAGCCCCGGGACTAGCGGGGACAATGAGCAGTTCTTC
CASSPGTSGDNEQFF
>TRBV18|TRBJ1-1|NA|NA
TGTGCCAGCTCACCAAGATTAGCGACAGCGAACACTGAAGCTTTCTTT
CASSPRLATANTEAFF
>TRBV7-2|TRBJ2-7|NA|NA
TGTGCCAGCAGCTTTGCGGGTTCCTACGAGCAGTACTTC
CASSFAGSYEQYF
>TRBV7-2|TRBJ2-3|TRBD1|NA
TGTGCCAGCCGCGACAGGGCCCTCACAGATACGCAGTATTTT
CASRDRALTDTQYF
>TRBV27|TRBJ1-1|NA|NA
TGTGCCAGCAGTATAACAGGGAACACTGAAGCTTTCTTT
CASSITGNTEAFF
>TRBV13|TRBJ2-7|TRBD2|NA
TGTGCCAGCAGCCTCGGGACTAGGCGAACCTACGAGCAGTACTTC
CASSLGTRRTYEQYF
>TRBV5-6|TRBJ1-2|NA|NA
TGTGCCAGCAGCCCTAGGGCCCGTAACTATGGCTACACCTTC
CASSPRARNYGYTF